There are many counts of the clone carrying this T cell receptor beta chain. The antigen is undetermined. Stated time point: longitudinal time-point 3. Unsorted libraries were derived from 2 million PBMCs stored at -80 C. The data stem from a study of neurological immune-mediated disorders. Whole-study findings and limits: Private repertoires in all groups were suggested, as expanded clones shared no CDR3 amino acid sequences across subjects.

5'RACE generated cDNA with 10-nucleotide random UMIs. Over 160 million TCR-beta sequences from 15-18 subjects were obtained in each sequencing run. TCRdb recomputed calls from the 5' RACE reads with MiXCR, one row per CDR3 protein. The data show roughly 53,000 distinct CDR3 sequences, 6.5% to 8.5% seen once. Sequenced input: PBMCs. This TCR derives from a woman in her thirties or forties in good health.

This CDR3 is CATSRDSGGADTQYF. The CDR3 coding sequence is TGTGCCACCAGCAGAGATAGCGGGGGGGCAGATACGCAGTATTTT. The chain carries TRBV15 and TRBJ2-3, with 11 bases identical to TRBD2. The CDR3 runs 15 residues. In germline, CDR1 is LNHNV, CDR2 YYDKDF (reference sequence). With V trimmed by 0 bases and J by 4 bases, 0 bases remained unmatched.